This is a list of T cell receptor beta chains from one sample in a study of beta chain features in type 1 diabetes. Data came from immunoSEQ multiplex PCR; TCRdb stores just in-frame clones and leaves some out. This sample yields 160,000 or so clones, of which roughly 10% are seen a single time; around 2.1% belongs to the top ten. Sample: central memory CD4+ T cells from blood. The receptors were gathered from a man younger than 35 in good health. Each CDR3 is given with its conserved first and last residue. Fields, in order: D gene, V gene, clone size, J gene, CDR3 protein, CDR3 DNA. The D gene is left open where the match is weak. Rows may omit the clone size; those that give it use once, few, many or a size class.

D: -; V: TRBV5-1; size: few; J: TRBJ1-4; CDR3: CASSWRASATNEKLFF; DNA: TGCGCCAGCAGCTGGAGGGCTTCAGCAACTAATGAAAAACTGTTTTTT
D: -; V: TRBV9; size: -; J: TRBJ2-1; CDR3: CASSEGRVDEQFF; DNA: TGTGCCAGCAGCGAAGGCAGGGTGGATGAGCAGTTCTTC
D: -; V: TRBV30; size: -; J: TRBJ2-3; CDR3: CAWRQQQDTQYF; DNA: TGTGCCTGGAGACAGCAGCAAGATACGCAGTATTTT
D: -; V: TRBV5-6; size: few; J: TRBJ2-4; CDR3: CASSLGQLAKNIQYF; DNA: TGTGCCAGCAGCTTGGGACAGCTAGCCAAAAACATTCAGTACTTC
D: TRBD2; V: TRBV7-8; size: many; J: TRBJ2-2; CDR3: CASSLHPPGLVFTGELFF; DNA: TGTGCCAGCAGCTTACATCCACCCGGACTAGTTTTTACCGGGGAGCTGTTTTTT
D: TRBD2; V: TRBV5-6; size: -; J: TRBJ2-3; CDR3: CASSGLATDTQYF; DNA: TGTGCCAGCAGTGGACTAGCGACAGATACGCAGTATTTT
D: -; V: TRBV30; size: many; J: TRBJ2-2; CDR3: CAWSGASRGAPGELFF; DNA: TGTGCCTGGAGTGGAGCGAGCAGGGGGGCCCCCGGGGAGCTGTTTTTT
D: TRBD1; V: TRBV7-9; size: -; J: TRBJ1-2; CDR3: CASSPRDSYGYTF; DNA: TGTGCCAGCAGCCCTAGGGACAGCTATGGCTACACCTTC
D: -; V: TRBV10-3; size: medium-sized; J: TRBJ2-7; CDR3: CAISGAYEQYF; DNA: TGTGCCATCAGTGGGGCCTACGAGCAGTACTTC
D: -; V: TRBV14; size: -; J: TRBJ2-1; CDR3: CASKRLDYNEQFF; DNA: TGTGCCAGCAAGAGGCTCGATTACAATGAGCAGTTCTTC
D: -; V: TRBV29-1; size: few; J: TRBJ1-1; CDR3: CSGSENTEAFF; DNA: TGCAGCGGGTCAGAGAACACTGAAGCTTTCTTT
D: -; V: TRBV7-3; size: -; J: TRBJ2-5; CDR3: CASSKRPGPQETQYF; DNA: TGTGCCAGCAGCAAAAGACCAGGGCCTCAAGAGACCCAGTACTTC
D: TRBD1; V: TRBV5-7; size: -; J: TRBJ2-1; CDR3: CASSLVTGTGGLNEQFF; DNA: TGTGCCAGCAGCTTAGTTACCGGGACAGGGGGTCTCAATGAGCAGTTCTTC
D: TRBD2; V: TRBV6-4; size: few; J: TRBJ2-3; CDR3: CASSDLTSGDTQYF; DNA: TGTGCCAGCAGTGACCTGACTAGCGGTGATACGCAGTATTTT
D: -; V: TRBV28; size: few; J: TRBJ1-1; CDR3: CASSFSYGMNTEAFF; DNA: TGTGCCAGCAGTTTTTCGTACGGCATGAACACTGAAGCTTTCTTT
D: TRBD1; V: TRBV27; size: few; J: TRBJ1-2; CDR3: CASSPWDRNGYTF; DNA: TGTGCCAGCAGTCCCTGGGACAGGAATGGCTACACCTTC
D: TRBD1; V: TRBV7-8; size: few; J: TRBJ2-5; CDR3: CASSSTGTAETQYF; DNA: TGTGCCAGCAGCTCGACCGGGACAGCAGAGACCCAGTACTTC
D: TRBD2; V: TRBV14; size: few; J: TRBJ2-2; CDR3: CASSPLAGFTGELFF; DNA: TGTGCCAGCAGCCCCCTAGCGGGGTTCACCGGGGAGCTGTTTTTT
D: TRBD1; V: TRBV9; size: -; J: TRBJ2-1; CDR3: CASSVSGTAFLEQFF; DNA: TGTGCCAGCAGCGTCTCAGGGACAGCGTTCCTTGAGCAGTTCTTC
D: TRBD1; V: TRBV7-2; size: -; J: TRBJ1-5; CDR3: CASSGPGQASYSNQPQHF; DNA: TGTGCCAGCAGCGGGCCCGGACAGGCTTCATATAGCAATCAGCCCCAGCATTTT
D: TRBD1; V: TRBV2; size: -; J: TRBJ2-3; CDR3: CASSYRGRSDTQYF; DNA: TGTGCCAGCAGTTACAGGGGGCGGTCAGATACGCAGTATTTT
D: -; V: TRBV5-1; size: few; J: TRBJ2-5; CDR3: CASRAGTAQETQYF; DNA: TGCGCCAGCAGAGCCGGGACGGCACAAGAGACCCAGTACTTC
D: -; V: TRBV27; size: -; J: TRBJ2-7; CDR3: CASNSADRHEQYF; DNA: TGTGCCAGCAACTCGGCGGACCGCCACGAGCAGTACTTC
D: -; V: TRBV7-2; size: -; J: TRBJ1-1; CDR3: CASSLRDTEAFF; DNA: TGTGCCAGCAGCTTAAGGGACACTGAAGCTTTCTTT
D: -; V: TRBV9; size: few; J: TRBJ2-2; CDR3: CASSVEQHTGELFF; DNA: TGTGCCAGCAGCGTAGAGCAGCACACCGGGGAGCTGTTTTTT
D: -; V: TRBV4-1; size: few; J: TRBJ2-7; CDR3: CASSDPGQSPNYEQYF; DNA: TGCGCCAGCAGCGACCCTGGACAATCTCCTAATTACGAGCAGTACTTC
D: -; V: TRBV4-3; size: few; J: TRBJ2-7; CDR3: CASSQVGAREQYF; DNA: TGCGCCAGCAGCCAAGTAGGGGCGCGCGAGCAGTACTTC
D: TRBD1; V: TRBV2; size: few; J: TRBJ2-5; CDR3: CASRRQGAQGTQYF; DNA: TGTGCCAGCAGGAGACAGGGGGCCCAAGGCACCCAGTACTTC